One T cell receptor beta chain is described in this entry. V lost 0 bases, J lost 2 bases, and 12 bases lay in between. The CDR3 runs to 16 residues. Looked up from germline, CDR1 is SGHDT and CDR2 is YYEEEE. Via MiXCR, TCRdb re-called the RT-PCR reads, giving one row per CDR3 protein. The sample consists of 390,000 or so distinct CDR3 sequences, roughly 17% of them appearing once. The sample comes from a study of patients and donors after allogeneic stem cell transplantation. Material: blood, either unsorted or a sorted T cell fraction (not recorded which). The rearrangement uses TRBV5-6 and TRBJ1-5, with a tentative D call TRBD1 (5 bases). This sequence was found in a human donor who was either an allogeneic HSCT recipient or a stem cell or donor lymphocyte infusion donor (not recorded which). It is not recorded whose cells these are; they may come from a transplant donor. The CDR3 protein is CASSLAGGIGNQPQHF. CDR3 coding DNA: TGTGCCAGCAGCTTGGCTGGGGGAATTGGCAATCAGCCCCAGCATTTT.